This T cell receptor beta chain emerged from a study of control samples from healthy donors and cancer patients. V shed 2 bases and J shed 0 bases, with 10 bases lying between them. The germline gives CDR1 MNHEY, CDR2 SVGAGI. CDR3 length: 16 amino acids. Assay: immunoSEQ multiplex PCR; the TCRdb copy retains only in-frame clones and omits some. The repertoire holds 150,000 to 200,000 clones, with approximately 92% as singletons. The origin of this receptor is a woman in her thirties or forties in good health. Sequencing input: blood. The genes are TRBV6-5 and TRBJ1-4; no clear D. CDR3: CASSYDRAATNEKLFF. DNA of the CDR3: TGTGCCAGCAGTTACGATAGGGCCGCAACTAATGAAAAACTGTTTTTT.